Here is one T cell receptor beta chain with its context. Its antigen is not known. The data originate from a study of chemoradiotherapy in HPV16-positive cancers. Regarding the study as a whole: For HPV16-positive patients, expanding HPV-responsive T cells associated with longer recurrence-free survival.

This CDR3 comprises 16 residues. CDR1 LNHDA and CDR2 SQIVND come from the germline V gene (reference sequence). The V and J ends lost 4 bases and 3 bases respectively, with 18 bases between them. Repeated repertoire sampling spanned the course of chemoradiotherapy. Sequenced by immunoSEQ multiplex PCR; TCRdb stores in-frame clones only, minus some. Here the sample spans several hundred clones, around 89% being singletons. J is TRBJ1-1 and V is TRBV19; D is ambiguous. The TCR comes from a human donor with HPV-associated anogenital cancer. Specimen: tumor tissue, collected from a patient who underwent chemoradiotherapy. CDR3 DNA: TGTGCCAGTAGTACTCCCCTTTTCCTCCGGGACACTGAAGCTTTCTTT. It translates to CASSTPLFLRDTEAFF.